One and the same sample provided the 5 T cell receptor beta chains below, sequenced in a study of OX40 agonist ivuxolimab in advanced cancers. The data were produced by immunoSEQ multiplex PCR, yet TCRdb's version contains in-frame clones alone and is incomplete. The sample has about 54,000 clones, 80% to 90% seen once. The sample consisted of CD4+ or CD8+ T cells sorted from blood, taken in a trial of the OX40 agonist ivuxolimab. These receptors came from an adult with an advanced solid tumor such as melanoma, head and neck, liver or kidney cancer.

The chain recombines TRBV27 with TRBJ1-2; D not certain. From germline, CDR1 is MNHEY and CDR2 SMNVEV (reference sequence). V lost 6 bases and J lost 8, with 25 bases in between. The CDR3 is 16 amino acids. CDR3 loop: CASSQIPPRPGRGYTF. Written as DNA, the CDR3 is TGTGCCAGCAGCCAGATTCCGCCTCGGCCCGGCAGAGGCTACACCTTC.

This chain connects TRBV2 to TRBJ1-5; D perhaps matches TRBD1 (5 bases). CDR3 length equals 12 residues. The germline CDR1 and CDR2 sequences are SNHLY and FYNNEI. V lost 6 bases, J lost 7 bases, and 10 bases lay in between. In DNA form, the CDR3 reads TGTGCCAGCAGAGGGGTTGGCCAGCCCCAGCATTTT. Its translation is CASRGVGQPQHF.

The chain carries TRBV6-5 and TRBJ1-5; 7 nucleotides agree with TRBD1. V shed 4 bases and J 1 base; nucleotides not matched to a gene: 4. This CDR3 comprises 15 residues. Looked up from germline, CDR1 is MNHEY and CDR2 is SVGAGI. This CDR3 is CASSWTTGSNQPQHF. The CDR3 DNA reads TGTGCCAGCAGTTGGACGACAGGGAGCAATCAGCCCCAGCATTTT.

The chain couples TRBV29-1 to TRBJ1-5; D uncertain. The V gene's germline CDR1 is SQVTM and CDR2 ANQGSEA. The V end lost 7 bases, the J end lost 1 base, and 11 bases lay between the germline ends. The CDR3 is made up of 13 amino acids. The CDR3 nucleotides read TGCAGCGCCGCGCGAGCGAGCAATCAGCCCCAGCATTTT. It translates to CSAARASNQPQHF.

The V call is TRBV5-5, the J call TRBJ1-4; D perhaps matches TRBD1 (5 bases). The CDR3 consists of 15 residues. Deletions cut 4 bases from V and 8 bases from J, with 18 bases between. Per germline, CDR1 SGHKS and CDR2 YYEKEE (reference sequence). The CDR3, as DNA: TGTGCCAGCAGCCCGGACATAGCGGGCGTAGAAAAACTGTTTTTT. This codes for CASSPDIAGVEKLFF.